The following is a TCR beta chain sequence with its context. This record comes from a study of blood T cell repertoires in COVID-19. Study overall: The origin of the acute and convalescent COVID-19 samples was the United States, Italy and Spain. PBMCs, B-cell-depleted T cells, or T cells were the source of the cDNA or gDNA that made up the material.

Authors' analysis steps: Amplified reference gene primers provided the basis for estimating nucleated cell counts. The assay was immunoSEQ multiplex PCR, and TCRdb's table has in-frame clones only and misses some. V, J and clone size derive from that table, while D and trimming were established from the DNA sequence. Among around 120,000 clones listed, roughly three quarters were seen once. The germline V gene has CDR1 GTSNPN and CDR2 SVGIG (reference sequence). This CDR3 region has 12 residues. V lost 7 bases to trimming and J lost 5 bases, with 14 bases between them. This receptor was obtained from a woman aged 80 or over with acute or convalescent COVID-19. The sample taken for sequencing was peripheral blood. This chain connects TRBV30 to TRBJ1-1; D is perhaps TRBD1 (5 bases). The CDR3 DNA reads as TGTGCCTCAAGCCAGGGATGGACTGAAGCTTTCTTT. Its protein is CASSQGWTEAFF.